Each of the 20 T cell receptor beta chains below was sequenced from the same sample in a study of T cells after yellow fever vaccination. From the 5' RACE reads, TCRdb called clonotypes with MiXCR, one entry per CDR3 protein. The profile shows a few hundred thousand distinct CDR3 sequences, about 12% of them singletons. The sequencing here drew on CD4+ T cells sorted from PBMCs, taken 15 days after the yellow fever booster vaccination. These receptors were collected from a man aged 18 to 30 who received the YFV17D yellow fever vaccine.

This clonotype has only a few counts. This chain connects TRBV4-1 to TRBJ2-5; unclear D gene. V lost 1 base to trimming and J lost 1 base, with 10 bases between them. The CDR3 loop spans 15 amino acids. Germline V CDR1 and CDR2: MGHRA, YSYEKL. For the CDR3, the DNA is TGCGCCAGCAGCCAAGCCCGTGGGGTCCAAGAGACCCAGTACTTC. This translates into CASSQARGVQETQYF.

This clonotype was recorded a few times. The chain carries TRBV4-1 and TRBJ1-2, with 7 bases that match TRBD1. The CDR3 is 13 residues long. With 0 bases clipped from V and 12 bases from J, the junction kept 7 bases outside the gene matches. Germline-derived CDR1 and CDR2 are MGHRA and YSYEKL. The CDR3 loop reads CASSQDQAGGNTF. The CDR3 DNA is TGCGCCAGCAGCCAAGATCAGGCAGGGGGAAACACCTTC.

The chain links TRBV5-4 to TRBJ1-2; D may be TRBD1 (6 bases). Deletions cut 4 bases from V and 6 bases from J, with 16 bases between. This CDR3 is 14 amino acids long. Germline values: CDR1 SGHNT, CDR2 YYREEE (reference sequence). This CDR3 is CASSPARGANGYTF. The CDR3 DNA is TGTGCCAGCAGCCCGGCACGGGGGGCAAATGGCTACACCTTC. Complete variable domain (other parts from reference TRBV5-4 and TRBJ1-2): ETGVTQSPTHLIKTRGQQVTLRCSSQSGHNTVSWYQQALGQGPQFIFQYYREEENGRGNFPPRFSGLQFPNYSSELNVNALELDDSALYLCASSPARGANGYTFGSGTRLTVV.

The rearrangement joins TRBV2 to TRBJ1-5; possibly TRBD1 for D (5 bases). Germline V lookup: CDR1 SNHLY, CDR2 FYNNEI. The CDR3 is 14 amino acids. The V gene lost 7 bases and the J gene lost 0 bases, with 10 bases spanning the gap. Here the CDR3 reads CASTADSSNQPQHF. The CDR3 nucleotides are TGTGCCAGCACCGCAGACAGTAGCAATCAGCCCCAGCATTTT.

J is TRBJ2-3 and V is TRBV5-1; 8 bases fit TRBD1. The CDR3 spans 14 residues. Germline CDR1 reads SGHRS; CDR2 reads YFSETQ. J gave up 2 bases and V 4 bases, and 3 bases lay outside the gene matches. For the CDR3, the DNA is TGCGCCAGCAGCGACAGGGGTATCACAGATACGCAGTATTTT. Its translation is CASSDRGITDTQYF.

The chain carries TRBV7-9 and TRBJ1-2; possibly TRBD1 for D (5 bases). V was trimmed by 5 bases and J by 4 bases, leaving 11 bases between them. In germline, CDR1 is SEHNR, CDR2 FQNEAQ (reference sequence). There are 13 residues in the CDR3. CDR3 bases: TGTGCCAGCAGCCTGACAGTGGGCTATGGCTACACCTTC. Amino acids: CASSLTVGYGYTF.

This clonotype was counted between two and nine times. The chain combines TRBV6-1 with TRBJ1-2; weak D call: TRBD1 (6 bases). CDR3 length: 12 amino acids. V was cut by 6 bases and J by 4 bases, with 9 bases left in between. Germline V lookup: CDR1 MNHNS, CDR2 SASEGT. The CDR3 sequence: CASSRGAYGYTF. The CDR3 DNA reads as TGTGCCAGCAGCAGGGGCGCCTATGGCTACACCTTC.

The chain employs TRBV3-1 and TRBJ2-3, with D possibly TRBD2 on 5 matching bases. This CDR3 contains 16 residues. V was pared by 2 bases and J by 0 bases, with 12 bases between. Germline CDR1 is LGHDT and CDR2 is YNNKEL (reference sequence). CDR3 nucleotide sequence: TGTGCCAGCAGCCAAACCTTTCGGACTAGCACAGATACGCAGTATTTT. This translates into CASSQTFRTSTDTQYF.

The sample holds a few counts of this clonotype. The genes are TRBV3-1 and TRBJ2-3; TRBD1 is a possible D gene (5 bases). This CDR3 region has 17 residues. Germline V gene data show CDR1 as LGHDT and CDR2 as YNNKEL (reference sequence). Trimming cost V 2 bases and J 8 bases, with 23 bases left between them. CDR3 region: CASSQRLQGLLVGTQYF. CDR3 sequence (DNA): TGTGCCAGCAGCCAACGACTCCAGGGCCTTCTGGTTGGTACGCAGTATTTT.

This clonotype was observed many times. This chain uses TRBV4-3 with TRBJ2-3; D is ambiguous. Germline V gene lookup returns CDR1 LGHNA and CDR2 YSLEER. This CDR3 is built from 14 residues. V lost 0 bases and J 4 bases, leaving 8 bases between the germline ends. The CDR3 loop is CASSQDVLADTQYF. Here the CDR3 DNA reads TGCGCCAGCAGCCAAGATGTCCTAGCAGATACGCAGTATTTT.

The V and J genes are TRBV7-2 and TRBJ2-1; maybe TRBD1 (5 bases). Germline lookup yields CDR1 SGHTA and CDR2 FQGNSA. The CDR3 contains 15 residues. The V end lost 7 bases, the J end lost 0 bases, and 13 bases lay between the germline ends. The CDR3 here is CASTPWGSSYNEQFF. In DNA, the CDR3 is TGTGCCAGCACCCCCTGGGGCAGCTCCTACAATGAGCAGTTCTTC.

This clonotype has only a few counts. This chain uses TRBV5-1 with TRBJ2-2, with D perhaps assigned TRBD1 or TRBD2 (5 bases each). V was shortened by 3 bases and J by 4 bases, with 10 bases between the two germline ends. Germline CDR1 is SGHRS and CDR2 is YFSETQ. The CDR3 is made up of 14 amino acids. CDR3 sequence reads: CASSWGTTTGELFF. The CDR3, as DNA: TGCGCCAGCAGCTGGGGGACGACCACCGGGGAGCTGTTTTTT.

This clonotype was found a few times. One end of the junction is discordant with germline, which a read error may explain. The CDR3: CASSPFAGPMDF. CDR3 bases: TGTGCCAGCTCACCGTTTGCAGGGCCCATGGACTTC. This chain links TRBV18 with TRBJ2-7; D possibly corresponds to TRBD1 (5 bases). The CDR3 length is 12 residues. Germline loops: CDR1 KGHSH, CDR2 LQKENI.

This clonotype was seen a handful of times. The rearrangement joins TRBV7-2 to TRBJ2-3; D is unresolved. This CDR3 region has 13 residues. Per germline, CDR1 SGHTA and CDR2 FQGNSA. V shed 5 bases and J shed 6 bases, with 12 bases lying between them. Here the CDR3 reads CASSRNLVDTQYF. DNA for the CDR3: TGTGCCAGCAGCCGAAACCTAGTGGATACGCAGTATTTT.

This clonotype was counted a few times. The CDR3 region has the DNA TGTGCCAGCAGTGAGAGGACAGGGCGGGGAGAGACCCAGTACTTC. This translates into CASSERTGRGETQYF. This rearrangement joins TRBV6-1 to TRBJ2-5, with 8 nucleotides matching TRBD1. The J segment lost 4 bases and the V segment lost 3 bases, leaving 7 bases of the junction unmatched. The CDR3 is 15 residues long. The germline V gene encodes CDR1 MNHNS and CDR2 SASEGT.

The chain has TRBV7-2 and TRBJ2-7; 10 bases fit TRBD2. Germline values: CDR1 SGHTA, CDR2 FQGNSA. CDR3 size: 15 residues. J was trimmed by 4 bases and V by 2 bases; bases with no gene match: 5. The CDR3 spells CASSLRTSGIYEQYF. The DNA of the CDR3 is TGTGCCAGCAGCTTAAGGACTAGCGGAATATACGAGCAGTACTTC.

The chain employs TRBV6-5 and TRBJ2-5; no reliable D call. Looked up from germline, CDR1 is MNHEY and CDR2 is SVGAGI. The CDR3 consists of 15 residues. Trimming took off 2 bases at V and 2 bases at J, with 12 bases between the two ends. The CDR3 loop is CASSYVGQKQETQYF. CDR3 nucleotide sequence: TGTGCCAGCAGTTACGTCGGCCAGAAACAAGAGACCCAGTACTTC.

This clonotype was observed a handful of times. The CDR3: CASNGHSSTDTQYF. The CDR3 DNA follows: TGTGCCAGCAACGGACACAGTAGCACAGATACGCAGTATTTT. The chain is built from TRBV7-2 and TRBJ2-3, with a weak D call TRBD1 (5 bases). The CDR3 extends over 14 amino acids. The germline V gene encodes CDR1 SGHTA and CDR2 FQGNSA. With 7 bases removed from V and 0 bases from J, the gap between germline ends came to 11 bases. The variable domain in full, with the rest retrieved from reference TRBV7-2 and TRBJ2-3, is GAGVSQSPSNKVTEKGKDVELRCDPISGHTALYWYRQSLGQGLEFLIYFQGNSAPDKSGLPSDRFSAERTGGSVSTLTIQRTQQEDSAVYLCASNGHSSTDTQYFGPGTRLTVL.

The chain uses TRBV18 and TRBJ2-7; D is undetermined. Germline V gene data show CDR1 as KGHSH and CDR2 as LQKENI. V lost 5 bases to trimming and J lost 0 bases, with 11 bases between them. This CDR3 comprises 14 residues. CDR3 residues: CASSIDLGSYEQYF. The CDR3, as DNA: TGTGCCAGCTCAATCGACCTGGGCTCCTACGAGCAGTACTTC.

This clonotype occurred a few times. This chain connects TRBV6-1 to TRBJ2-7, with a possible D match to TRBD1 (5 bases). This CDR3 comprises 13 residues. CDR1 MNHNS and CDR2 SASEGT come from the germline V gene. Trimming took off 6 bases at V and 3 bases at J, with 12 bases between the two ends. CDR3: CASSHTGNYEQYV. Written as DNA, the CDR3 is TGTGCCAGCAGCCATACAGGCAACTACGAGCAGTACGTC.